This T cell receptor (beta chain) was found in a study of T cell changes during pregnancy in multiple sclerosis (dated by TCRdb to between 2018 and 2021). Looking at the study overall: The study examined how the T cell repertoire changed over the course of pregnancy in women with multiple sclerosis.

Comments on this clone: Its target antigen remains unknown. No base quality information exists; no much larger clone differs at one position.

Library generation was performed with the immunoSEQ multiplex PCR assay. The source is immuneACCESS, and TCRdb retained only in-frame sequences with V and J called. Part of the clones is not carried over; for the studies checked, unresolved V genes explain less than half of this, and the remainder is unexplained. In all, the sample holds around 45,000 clones, and 80% to 90% of those were seen once. The ten largest clones capture 7% to 10% of the sample. The CDR3 spans 14 residues, from the cysteine through the phenylalanine. Left in the record is the CDR3 DNA by itself, 42 bases read in frame from the first base. Based on the germline V gene, the CDR1 and CDR2 sequences are SGHTA and FQGNSA. The junction carries 11 bases between V and J, which are trimmed by 2 bases and 6 bases respectively.

The specimen comprised CD8+ T cells from peripheral blood mononuclear cells, sampled in the second trimester of pregnancy. The rearranged chain carries TRBV7-2 and TRBJ2-1; the D gene is not confidently resolved. The sequence derives from a female donor with multiple sclerosis, enrolled in a pregnancy study. Here the CDR3 is given as CASSLIAPSNEQFF. The nucleotide sequence reads as follows: TGTGCCAGCAGCTTAATCGCGCCCTCCAATGAGCAGTTCTTC.